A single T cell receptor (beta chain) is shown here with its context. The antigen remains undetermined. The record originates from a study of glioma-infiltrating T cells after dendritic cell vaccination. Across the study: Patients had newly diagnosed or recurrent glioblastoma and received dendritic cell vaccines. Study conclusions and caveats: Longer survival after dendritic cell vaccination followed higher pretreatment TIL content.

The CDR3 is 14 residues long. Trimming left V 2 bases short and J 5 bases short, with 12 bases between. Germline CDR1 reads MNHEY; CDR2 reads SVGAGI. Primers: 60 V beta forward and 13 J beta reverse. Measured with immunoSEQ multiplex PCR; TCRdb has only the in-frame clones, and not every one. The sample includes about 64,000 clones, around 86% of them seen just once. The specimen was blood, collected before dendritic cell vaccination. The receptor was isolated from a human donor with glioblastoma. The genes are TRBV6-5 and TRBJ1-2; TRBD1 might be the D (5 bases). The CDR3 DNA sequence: TGTGCCAGCAGTTACGGCAGGGAGGTTTATGGCTACACCTTC. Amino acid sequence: CASSYGREVYGYTF.